This TCR beta chain was retrieved from a study of STAT5B mutations in CD4+ large granular lymphocyte leukemia. Overall study results and limits: Main leukemic clonotypes were patient-specific, but 25% appeared at low frequency elsewhere.

The table came from immunoSEQ multiplex PCR; TCRdb's copy has only in-frame clones and leaves some out. The sample has about 21,000 clones; roughly 77% are singletons. Comments on this clone: Its specificity is unknown.

With 0 bases clipped from V and 2 bases from J, the junction kept 12 bases outside the gene matches. Germline loops: CDR1 GTSNPN, CDR2 SVGIG (reference sequence). This CDR3 spans 18 amino acids. The clonotype originates from a human donor in good health. The V call is TRBV30, the J call TRBJ1-5; the match to TRBD1 covers 8 bases. The sequenced sample was CD4+ T cells from blood buffy coats. This CDR3 is CAWSVRSPRTGRNQPQHF. For the CDR3, the DNA is TGTGCCTGGAGTGTAAGGTCCCCCCGGACAGGGCGCAATCAGCCCCAGCATTTT.